The clone carrying this TCR beta chain is a singleton in its sample. Data came from immunoSEQ multiplex PCR; TCRdb stores just in-frame clones and leaves some out. The sample lists a few thousand clones; approximately 96% were seen once. The sample comes from a study of T cell clonotyping in hematopoietic cell transplantation. The CDR3 sequence is 13 residues long. CDR1 and CDR2 (germline): GTSNPN, SVGIG (reference sequence). With 0 bases removed from V and 3 bases from J, the gap between germline ends came to 8 bases. The sequence derives from a male patient aged 40 to 55 who had an allogeneic stem cell transplant from a related donor, so the T cells may come from the graft donor. Some clones in this sample may be carry-over from other donors' samples. The genes are TRBV30 and TRBJ2-5, with unresolved D. Sequencing was performed on PBMCs, taken 100 days after allogeneic stem cell transplant. This CDR3 is CAWSVGAKETQYF. DNA of the CDR3: TGTGCCTGGAGTGTAGGAGCAAAAGAGACCCAGTACTTC.